One and the same sample provided the 23 T cell receptor beta chains below, sequenced in a study of beta chain features in type 1 diabetes. For these receptors, no antigen is known. Findings and caveats of the study: Shortening of TCRB CDR3s, moderate but significant, appeared in all four CD4+ subsets of Type 1 diabetes patients.

Sequencing targeted expressed TCRB transcripts, as all isolated RNA had been reverse transcribed. The method was immunoSEQ multiplex PCR; TCRdb's version includes in-frame clones alone and lacks a portion of them. The table records a few hundred thousand clones, 8.5% to 10% of them present only once. Sequencing was performed on central memory CD4+ T cells from blood. The receptors come from a man in his thirties or forties with type 1 diabetes.

Remarks on this clone: At one boundary the junction diverges from the germline segment, which might be a read error. The V call is TRBV18, the J call TRBJ2-6, with 8 nucleotides matching TRBD2. Germline V lookup: CDR1 KGHSH, CDR2 LQKENI. CDR3 size: 16 residues. The CDR3 DNA reads as TGTGCCAGCGCACCACCGGGGGGGACTGGGGCCAACGTCCTGACTTTC. This codes for CASAPPGGTGANVLTF.

A few counts support this clone. V usage is TRBV7-2 and J usage is TRBJ1-2; D remains unclear. Germline loops: CDR1 SGHTA, CDR2 FQGNSA. V dropped 4 bases and J dropped 12 bases, with 18 bases sitting between them. The CDR3 loop spans 13 amino acids. CDR3 sequence reads: CASSSTQIGQNTF. Written as DNA, the CDR3 is TGTGCCAGCAGCTCCACCCAGATAGGTCAGAACACCTTC.

This clone was recorded a few times. For the CDR3, the DNA is TGTGCCAGCAGCTTTGGGGAATATTACGAGCAGTACTTC. Translation gives CASSFGEYYEQYF. This chain links TRBV7-6 with TRBJ2-7; D is undetermined. Germline V CDR1 and CDR2: SGHVS, FNYEAQ. V lost 3 bases, J lost 4 bases, and 10 bases lay in between. The CDR3 contains 13 residues. Full variable domain (remainder filled in from reference TRBV7-6 and TRBJ2-7): GAGVSQSPRYKVTKRGQDVALRCDPISGHVSLYWYRQALGQGPEFLTYFNYEAQQDKSGLPNDRFSAERPEGSISTLTIQRTEQRDSAMYRCASSFGEYYEQYFGPGTRLTVT.

The chain joins TRBV5-8 to TRBJ2-2; the D gene is possibly TRBD1 (6 bases). The CDR3 is 17 amino acids. Germline CDR1 SGHTS, CDR2 YDEGEE. V lost 4 bases and J 1 base, leaving 17 bases between the germline ends. DNA for the CDR3: TGTGCCAGCAGCCTCCCCCTAGTGACAGGGAACACCGGGGAGCTGTTTTTT. This codes for CASSLPLVTGNTGELFF.

This clone was detected a few times. CDR3 sequence: CASSFGQGFGELFF. In DNA form, the CDR3 reads TGTGCCAGCAGCTTCGGACAGGGGTTCGGGGAGCTGTTTTTT. V gene TRBV11-3 combines with J gene TRBJ2-2; 9 positions agree with TRBD1. Germline V CDR1 and CDR2: SGHNT, YENEEA. CDR3 length: 14 residues. J gave up 7 bases and V 3 bases, and 3 bases lay outside the gene matches.

Only a few counts were recorded for this clone. This chain uses TRBV7-2 with TRBJ2-5; D is ambiguous. Between the trimmed V and J ends, which lost 2 bases and 4 bases, there was a span of 8 bases. This CDR3 is built from 13 residues. Germline lookup yields CDR1 SGHTA and CDR2 FQGNSA. In nucleotides, the CDR3 is TGTGCCAGCAGCTTAATGACGGGAGAGACCCAGTACTTC. Translating gives CASSLMTGETQYF. Full variable domain (outside the CDR3, taken from reference TRBV7-2 and TRBJ2-5): GAGVSQSPSNKVTEKGKDVELRCDPISGHTALYWYRQSLGQGLEFLIYFQGNSAPDKSGLPSDRFSAERTGGSVSTLTIQRTQQEDSAVYLCASSLMTGETQYFGPGTRLLVL.

The V call is TRBV11-2, the J call TRBJ1-2; D is uncertain. The germline V gene encodes CDR1 SGHAT and CDR2 FQNNGV. CDR3 size: 13 residues. Trimming removed 4 bases at V and 2 bases at J, with 8 bases between. CDR3 sequence: CASSSPGNYGYTF. DNA of the CDR3: TGTGCCAGCAGCTCCCCCGGGAACTATGGCTACACCTTC.

In its sample, this clone was seen a few times. CDR3 DNA sequence: TGTGCCAGCAGCTTTGGACTCCCCCAAAACTACGAGCAGTACTTC. It codes for CASSFGLPQNYEQYF. The V and J genes are TRBV7-9 and TRBJ2-7, with D perhaps matching TRBD2 (5 bases). V was trimmed by 3 bases and J by 3 bases, leaving 15 bases between them. The CDR3 sequence is 15 residues long. Per germline, CDR1 SEHNR and CDR2 FQNEAQ (reference sequence).

This rearrangement joins TRBV27 to TRBJ2-1, with 10 bases that match TRBD2. Trimming removed 5 bases from V and 4 bases from J; junction bases left unmatched: 5. Looked up from germline, CDR1 is MNHEY and CDR2 is SMNVEV (reference sequence). The CDR3 runs 15 residues. In DNA form, the CDR3 reads TGTGCCAGCAGTGTAGCGGGGGGCCCTTACAATGAGCAGTTCTTC. Amino acids: CASSVAGGPYNEQFF.

This sequence joins TRBV6-4 and TRBJ2-6; tentative D call: TRBD1 (6 bases). V shed 10 bases and J shed 4 bases, with 17 bases lying between them. This CDR3 has 15 amino acids. Germline lookup yields CDR1 MRHNA and CDR2 SNTAGT. CDR3 amino acids: CATALKGEGANVLTF. DNA of the CDR3: TGTGCCACCGCCCTCAAGGGGGAGGGGGCCAACGTCCTGACTTTC.

This clone was counted between two and nine times. The chain is built from TRBV9 and TRBJ2-5, with D perhaps TRBD2 (6 bases). CDR3 length equals 15 residues. Germline CDR1 SGDLS, CDR2 YYNGEE. V lost 4 bases and J lost 3, with 16 bases in between. CDR3 DNA sequence: TGTGCCAGCAGCCCTACCTCCGGGACTGAAGAGACCCAGTACTTC. Translation gives CASSPTSGTEETQYF.

The chain carries TRBV23-1 and TRBJ2-2; D is ambiguous. TRBV23-1 is assigned to the ORF class and has an uncertain function. This CDR3 has 12 residues. V gave up 6 bases and J gave up 7 bases, with 9 bases separating them. The CDR3, as DNA: TGCGCCAGCAGCCAACAAAACGGGGAGCTGTTTTTT. Translated, it gives CASSQQNGELFF.

Many counts were recorded for this clone. The rearrangement uses TRBV5-4 and TRBJ2-1; unclear D gene. V dropped 3 bases and J dropped 12 bases, with 16 bases sitting between them. Germline V gene data show CDR1 as SGHNT and CDR2 as YYREEE (reference sequence). This CDR3 is built from 13 residues. The CDR3 is CASSSNSDQPQFF. For the CDR3, the DNA is TGTGCCAGCAGCTCCAATTCGGATCAACCGCAGTTCTTC.

This clone came up many times. J is TRBJ2-7 and V is TRBV18, with 7 bases lining up with TRBD2. This CDR3 has 16 residues. CDR1 and CDR2 from the germline V gene are KGHSH and LQKENI. With 0 bases clipped from V and 7 bases from J, the junction kept 12 bases outside the gene matches. The CDR3 DNA reads as TGTGCCAGCTCACCACCTGATGGGGGACTACGGACGGAGCAGTACTTC. It specifies CASSPPDGGLRTEQYF.

This clone was observed a few times. Here the CDR3 DNA reads TGCGCCAGCAGCCAAAGTTTGAACTCCTACGAGCAGTACTTC. Protein: CASSQSLNSYEQYF. The V call is TRBV5-1, the J call TRBJ2-7; D is uncertain. Between the trimmed V and J ends, which lost 4 bases and 0 bases, there was a span of 11 bases. Germline V gives CDR1 SGHRS, CDR2 YFSETQ. The CDR3 extends over 14 amino acids.

This rearrangement joins TRBV9 to TRBJ2-5; D may match TRBD1 or TRBD2 (6 bases each). Judging by the DNA end, TRBJ2-7 fits better; the J call may be wrong. Germline CDR1 SGDLS, CDR2 YYNGEE. The CDR3 runs to 15 residues. CDR3 DNA: TGTGCCAGCAGCGCCGGCGATCGGGGGCCCTACGAGCAGTACTTC. Its translation: CASSAGDRGPYEQYF.

The J gene is TRBJ2-5, the V gene TRBV11-2; D call uncertain. The CDR3 has 14 residues. The V end was cut by 5 bases, the J end by 5 bases, with 15 bases between. From germline, CDR1 is SGHAT and CDR2 FQNNGV. The CDR3 DNA reads TGTGCCAGCAGCCCCCTAAAAGGGAAGGAGACCCAGTACTTC. Translated, it gives CASSPLKGKETQYF.

The chain joins TRBV11-2 to TRBJ2-5, with a tentative D call TRBD2 (6 bases). CDR3 length: 13 residues. The ends were cut back, 5 bases at V and 4 bases at J, with 11 bases in the middle. Germline CDR1 reads SGHAT; CDR2 reads FQNNGV. The CDR3: CASSLGGPETQYF. The CDR3 DNA sequence: TGTGCCAGCAGCCTGGGAGGCCCAGAGACCCAGTACTTC.

This rearrangement joins TRBV6-6 to TRBJ1-2; D call uncertain. The CDR3 runs 14 residues. Germline CDR1 reads MNHNY; CDR2 reads SVGAGI (reference sequence). V gave up 2 bases and J gave up 3 bases, with 10 bases separating them. In DNA form, the CDR3 reads TGTGCCAGCAGTTACGGCTCCGGGGACTATGGCTACACCTTC. Its protein is CASSYGSGDYGYTF.

There are a few counts of this clone. The chain carries TRBV6-5 and TRBJ2-5, with 7 bases identical to TRBD2. The CDR3 consists of 14 residues. The germline V gene has CDR1 MNHEY and CDR2 SVGAGI. V lost 5 bases to trimming and J lost 5 bases; unmatched junction nucleotides: 8. CDR3: CASSTHGGTETQYF. The CDR3 DNA reads as TGTGCCAGCAGTACACACGGGGGGACGGAGACCCAGTACTTC.

The chain links TRBV7-2 to TRBJ2-5, with 7 positions matching TRBD1. J gave up 3 bases and V 4 bases, and 8 bases lay outside the gene matches. The CDR3 is 15 residues long. Germline CDR1 is SGHTA and CDR2 is FQGNSA. The DNA of the CDR3 is TGTGCCAGCAGCTGGCGCTCCGGGACAGAAGAGACCCAGTACTTC. Its protein is CASSWRSGTEETQYF. The full variable domain, completed using reference TRBV7-2 and TRBJ2-5, is GAGVSQSPSNKVTEKGKDVELRCDPISGHTALYWYRQSLGQGLEFLIYFQGNSAPDKSGLPSDRFSAERTGGSVSTLTIQRTQQEDSAVYLCASSWRSGTEETQYFGPGTRLLVL.

This clone was seen a handful of times. The chain has TRBV11-3 and TRBJ1-4, with unresolved D. V was trimmed by 3 bases and J by 0 bases, leaving 11 bases between them. Per germline, CDR1 SGHNT and CDR2 YENEEA. This CDR3 has 16 residues. The CDR3 bases are TGTGCCAGCAGCTTGTGGTCCTTTGCAACTAATGAAAAACTGTTTTTT. This codes for CASSLWSFATNEKLFF.

The genes are TRBV28 and TRBJ2-7; 8 positions agree with TRBD2. Germline lookup yields CDR1 MDHEN and CDR2 SYDVKM. With V trimmed by 8 bases and J by 1 base, 7 bases remained unmatched. This CDR3 contains 14 residues. The CDR3 sequence: CASRGGTASYEQYF. CDR3 nucleotide sequence: TGTGCCAGCCGCGGGGGGACGGCTTCCTACGAGCAGTACTTC.